This entry features one TCR beta chain sequence. This sample was taken from a study of blood T cell repertoires in COVID-19. The method was immunoSEQ multiplex PCR; TCRdb's version includes in-frame clones alone and lacks a portion of them. The repertoire holds hundreds of thousands of clones, approximately 90% seen once, with 2% to 2.5% in the top ten. Germline values: CDR1 MDHEN, CDR2 SYDVKM. V dropped 3 bases and J dropped 3 bases, with 12 bases sitting between them. The CDR3 length is 15 residues. The source material was peripheral blood. The chain recombines TRBV28 with TRBJ1-5; no firm D call. The clonotype comes from a woman in her fifties or sixties who had recovered from COVID-19. CDR3 in amino acids: CASSFTPSPNQPQHF. CDR3 coding DNA: TGTGCCAGCAGTTTCACACCATCCCCCAATCAGCCCCAGCATTTT. Full variable domain (missing parts from reference TRBV28 and TRBJ1-5): DVKVTQSSRYLVKRTGEKVFLECVQDMDHENMFWYRQDPGLGLRLIYFSYDVKMKEKGDIPEGYSVSREKKERFSLILESASTNQTSMYLCASSFTPSPNQPQHFGDGTRLSIL.